The 17 T cell receptor beta chains in this list originate from one sample, sequenced in a study of T cell responses to AZD1222 COVID-19 vaccine (dated by TCRdb to the early 2020s). The time point label, read with the paper, signifies: baseline before first vaccination. Library preparation used the immunoSEQ multiplex PCR assay. This is the immuneACCESS table as TCRdb keeps it, with only in-frame sequences that have V and J called. A part of the clones is gone; compared with another copy, unresolved V genes explain less than half, and the rest is unexplained. A total of 110,000 to 150,000 clones appear in this sample, roughly 88% of them only once. Less than 9.5% of the sample is in the top ten clones. Source: peripheral blood, taken on day 0 of AZD1222 vaccination. Receptors originate from an adult in good health.

The rearrangement uses TRBV2 and TRBJ1-1, with D unclear. The ends were cut back, 8 bases at V and 4 bases at J, with 8 bases in the middle. This CDR3 has 11 residues. Germline V gene lookup returns CDR1 SNHLY and CDR2 FYNNEI. CDR3 loop: CASGGPTEAFF. In DNA form, the CDR3 reads TGTGCCAGCGGCGGCCCCACTGAAGCTTTCTTT.

Turning to this clone: This CDR3 is also generated by other DNA sequences in the sample. This chain links TRBV18 with TRBJ2-1; 9 nucleotides agree with TRBD2. Per the germline V gene, CDR1 is KGHSH and CDR2 is LQKENI. V shed 0 bases, J shed 2 bases, and the junction held 2 bases outside the gene matches. The CDR3 sequence is 16 residues long. For the CDR3, the DNA is TGTGCCAGCTCACCACCTAGCGGGGGAGCCTACAATGAGCAGTTCTTC. Translating it yields CASSPPSGGAYNEQFF.

This clone came up once. CDR3 in amino acids: CASSSQQGPYGYTF. The CDR3, as DNA: TGTGCCAGCAGCTCCCAACAGGGTCCCTATGGCTACACCTTC. The chain employs TRBV11-2 and TRBJ1-2, with D maybe TRBD1 (6 bases). V shed 4 bases and J shed 4 bases, with 13 bases lying between them. CDR1 and CDR2 from the germline V gene are SGHAT and FQNNGV. The CDR3 length is 14 residues.

The count of this clone is one. This chain uses TRBV25-1 with TRBJ1-6; D is possibly TRBD1 (6 bases). The CDR3 spans 15 residues. Germline V gene lookup returns CDR1 MGHDK and CDR2 SYGVNS. Trimming pared 4 bases from V and 6 bases from J, leaving 13 bases between. The CDR3 DNA follows: TGTGCCAGCAGTGCCCGGGGGGCAGGTAATTCACCCCTCCACTTT. It encodes CASSARGAGNSPLHF.

This clone was counted a few times. This chain links TRBV4-2 with TRBJ2-1; 8 bases fit TRBD2. Trimming took 0 bases from V and 3 from J; bases not matched to a gene: 4. CDR1 and CDR2 from the germline V gene are LGHNA and YNFKEQ. There are 16 residues in the CDR3. The CDR3 DNA reads TGTGCCAGCAGCCAAGATCTAAGCGGGAGCTACAATGAGCAGTTCTTC. This sequence encodes CASSQDLSGSYNEQFF.

The chain carries TRBV7-8 and TRBJ2-6; D may be TRBD1 (6 bases). Trimming took 10 bases from V and 0 from J, leaving 19 bases between them. Germline V gene sequence: CDR1 SGHVS, CDR2 FQNEAQ. There are 17 residues in the CDR3. The chain's CDR3 is CATVPEDRSSGANVLTF. DNA of the CDR3: TGTGCCACCGTCCCAGAGGACAGAAGCTCTGGGGCCAACGTCCTGACTTTC.

The rearrangement uses TRBV19 and TRBJ1-1, with TRBD1 as a possible D gene (5 bases). The CDR3 runs 15 residues. V was pared by 3 bases and J by 1 base, with 12 bases between. CDR1 is LNHDA, CDR2 SQIVND, per germline (reference sequence). In nucleotides, the CDR3 is TGTGCCAGTAGTATCAGGGTCGGACCGAACACTGAAGCTTTCTTT. It is translated as CASSIRVGPNTEAFF.

V usage is TRBV18 and J usage is TRBJ1-2, with 10 bases that match TRBD1. V was pared by 6 bases and J by 6 bases, with 13 bases of the junction left unmatched. CDR3 length equals 16 residues. CDR1 KGHSH and CDR2 LQKENI come from the germline V gene. CDR3 protein: CASSPTTGGDNHGYTF. The CDR3 coding sequence is TGTGCCAGCTCGCCAACGACAGGGGGCGACAATCATGGCTACACCTTC. Variable domain in full (rest from reference TRBV18 and TRBJ1-2): NAGVMQNPRHLVRRRGQEARLRCSPMKGHSHVYWYRQLPEEGLKFMVYLQKENIIDESGMPKERFSAEFPKEGPSILRIQQVVRGDSAAYFCASSPTTGGDNHGYTFGSGTRLTVV.

The chain carries TRBV5-1 and TRBJ2-7; tentatively, D is TRBD1 (6 bases). Trimming pared 6 bases from V and 3 bases from J, leaving 16 bases between. The V gene's germline CDR1 is SGHRS and CDR2 YFSETQ. This CDR3 has 14 amino acids. The CDR3 region is CASNVGTSRYEQYF. CDR3 bases: TGCGCCAGCAACGTTGGGACATCTCGCTACGAGCAGTACTTC.

V is TRBV25-1 and J is TRBJ1-5; maybe TRBD1 (6 bases). Per germline, CDR1 MGHDK and CDR2 SYGVNS. The CDR3 runs to 14 residues. The CDR3 reads CARCGGVCNQPQHF. In nucleotides, the CDR3 is TGTGCGAGGTGTGGGGGCGTATGCAATCAGCCCCAGCATTTT.

The rearrangement uses TRBV7-2 and TRBJ2-3; D might be TRBD2 (5 bases). This CDR3 region has 16 residues. The germline V gene encodes CDR1 SGHTA and CDR2 FQGNSA. V lost 6 bases, J lost 4 bases, and 20 bases lay in between. The CDR3 is CASRSDASRVADTQYF. The CDR3 nucleotides read TGTGCCAGCAGGTCGGATGCTAGCAGAGTTGCAGATACGCAGTATTTT.

The rearrangement uses TRBV7-8 and TRBJ2-7; 8 bases are shared with TRBD2. Unmatched junction bases numbered 5, after V lost 4 bases and J lost 3 bases. Germline CDR1 and CDR2: SGHVS and FQNEAQ. This CDR3 is 14 amino acids long. CDR3 sequence reads: CASSSLSGNYEQYF. In DNA, the CDR3 is TGTGCCAGCAGCTCCCTTAGCGGGAACTACGAGCAGTACTTC.

The chain employs TRBV28 and TRBJ2-5; 10 bases are shared with TRBD2. Trimming took 10 bases from V and 5 from J; bases not matched to a gene: 10. In germline, CDR1 is MDHEN, CDR2 SYDVKM. This CDR3 is 14 amino acids long. For the CDR3, the DNA is TGTGCCACCGGGACTAGCGTTCAAGGGGAGACCCAGTACTTC. As protein: CATGTSVQGETQYF.

The chain employs TRBV20-1 and TRBJ1-6; D may be TRBD1 (5 bases). Germline V lookup: CDR1 DFQATT, CDR2 SNEGSKA (reference sequence). The CDR3 is made up of 12 amino acids. Trimming shortened V by 6 bases and J by 15 bases, and 18 bases separated the two germline ends. The CDR3: CSASTRDSRLHF. DNA for the CDR3: TGCAGTGCCAGTACCCGTGACAGTCGCCTCCACTTT.

With regard to this clone: The germline gene is not matched at one end of the junction; a read error may be the cause. V gene TRBV6-2 or TRBV6-3 combines with J gene TRBJ2-7; D not resolved. Germline V gives CDR1 MNHEY, CDR2 SVGEGT. This CDR3 comprises 11 residues. The CDR3 region is CASSNSYEQYF. The DNA for the CDR3 is TGTGCCAGCAGTAACTCCTACGAGCAGTACTTC.

The rearrangement joins TRBV5-1 to TRBJ2-2; 7 nucleotides line up with TRBD1. The germline CDR1 and CDR2 sequences are SGHRS and YFSETQ. This CDR3 contains 15 residues. The J segment lost 8 bases and the V segment lost 5 bases, leaving 12 bases of the junction unmatched. CDR3 amino acids: CASSRQGGGYGELFF. Here the CDR3 DNA reads TGCGCCAGCAGTCGACAGGGTGGCGGGTATGGGGAGCTGTTTTTT. Supplemented by reference TRBV5-1 and TRBJ2-2, the full variable domain reads KAGVTQTPRYLIKTRGQQVTLSCSPISGHRSVSWYQQTPGQGLQFLFEYFSETQRNKGNFPGRFSGRQFSNSRSEMNVSTLELGDSALYLCASSRQGGGYGELFFGEGSRLTVL.

The genes are TRBV5-8 and TRBJ2-1, with TRBD2 matching 8 bases. This CDR3 has 15 amino acids. After removal of 5 bases from V and 3 bases from J, the junction contained 7 bases not matched to a gene. CDR1 SGHTS and CDR2 YDEGEE come from the germline V gene. Here the CDR3 DNA reads TGTGCCAGCAGAAAAGCGGGGGCGAACTACAATGAGCAGTTCTTC. Residues: CASRKAGANYNEQFF.